These 13 T cell receptor beta chains were sequenced from one sample in a study of T cells in Graves' hyperthyroidism and ophthalmopathy. Amplification of TCR beta CDR3 regions used RNA as the template. Primed by the HTBI set, a first-round RT-PCR was run on the TCR CDR3. TCRdb recomputed calls from the multiplex PCR reads with MiXCR, one row per CDR3 protein. This sample has approximately 740,000 distinct CDR3 sequences, with approximately 14% found just once. The source material was blood. The receptors derive from a woman aged 18-35 years with Graves' hyperthyroidism.

This clonotype was observed many times. The rearrangement links TRBV7-8 to TRBJ2-7; a possible D gene is TRBD2 (5 bases). The CDR3 has 17 residues. Trimming removed 4 bases from V and 2 bases from J, with 21 bases in between. Germline V gene sequence: CDR1 SGHVS, CDR2 FQNEAQ. For the CDR3, the DNA is TGTGCCAGCAGCTCTCACTGGGCCGGGGTCCAGGCCTACGAGCAGTACTTC. Its protein product is CASSSHWAGVQAYEQYF. Together with reference TRBV7-8 and TRBJ2-7, the CDR3 gives the full variable domain: GAGVSQSPRYKVAKRGQDVALRCDPISGHVSLFWYQQALGQGPEFLTYFQNEAQLDKSGLPSDRFFAERPEGSVSTLKIQRTQQEDSAVYLCASSSHWAGVQAYEQYFGPGTRLTVT.

In this sample, this clonotype turned up many times. The chain has TRBV2 and TRBJ2-3; the D gene is possibly TRBD2 (6 bases). The CDR3 is made up of 12 amino acids. Trimming removed 9 bases from V and 6 bases from J, with 13 bases in between. The germline V gene has CDR1 SNHLY and CDR2 FYNNEI. Written as DNA, the CDR3 is TGTGCCAGAAACGGGGGTACGGATACGCAGTATTTT. It specifies CARNGGTDTQYF. The full variable domain, completed using reference TRBV2 and TRBJ2-3, is EPEVTQTPSHQVTQMGQEVILRCVPISNHLYFYWYRQILGQKVEFLVSFYNNEISEKSEIFDDQFSVERPDGSNFTLKIRSTKLEDSAMYFCARNGGTDTQYFGPGTRLTVL.

This clonotype was found many times. The rearrangement links TRBV20-1 to TRBJ1-1, with a possible D match to TRBD1 (6 bases). Germline loops: CDR1 DFQATT, CDR2 SNEGSKA (reference sequence). CDR3 length equals 13 residues. V was shortened by 0 bases and J by 5 bases, with 10 bases between the two germline ends. CDR3 in DNA: TGCAGTGCTAGAGAGGGTACAGGGACTGAAGCTTTCTTT. It specifies CSAREGTGTEAFF.

This clonotype was seen at least ten times. This sequence joins TRBV28 and TRBJ1-5; no firm D call. Germline V lookup: CDR1 MDHEN, CDR2 SYDVKM. CDR3 length: 14 amino acids. The V end lost 7 bases, the J end lost 2 bases, and 12 bases lay between the germline ends. CDR3 nucleotides: TGTGCCAGCACCGGCGACGCTGGCAATCAGCCCCAGCATTTT. Protein sequence: CASTGDAGNQPQHF. Variable domain in full (rest from reference TRBV28 and TRBJ1-5): DVKVTQSSRYLVKRTGEKVFLECVQDMDHENMFWYRQDPGLGLRLIYFSYDVKMKEKGDIPEGYSVSREKKERFSLILESASTNQTSMYLCASTGDAGNQPQHFGDGTRLSIL.

V and J are TRBV13 and TRBJ2-2; D is unresolved. The germline V gene has CDR1 PRHDT and CDR2 FYEKMQ (reference sequence). This CDR3 has 14 residues. V dropped 2 bases and J dropped 3 bases, with 7 bases sitting between them. The CDR3 loop reads CASSLNSHTGELFF. CDR3 sequence (DNA): TGTGCCAGCAGCTTAAACAGTCACACCGGGGAGCTGTTTTTT.

Details on this clonotype: One end of the junction is discordant with germline, which a read error may explain. This rearrangement joins TRBV11-2 to TRBJ2-1, with unresolved D. Germline lookup yields CDR1 SGHAT and CDR2 FQNNGV. The CDR3 contains 14 residues. Written as DNA, the CDR3 is TGTGTCAGCAGCTTAGTCTCCCTGGGCAATGAGCAGTTCTTC. Translated: CVSSLVSLGNEQFF.

V usage is TRBV18 and J usage is TRBJ2-3; D may be TRBD2 (6 bases). Germline loops: CDR1 KGHSH, CDR2 LQKENI. The CDR3 is 14 amino acids. V was trimmed by 2 bases and J by 1 base, leaving 7 bases between them. CDR3 in DNA: TGTGCCAGCTCACCAGCTAGCGGCACAGATACGCAGTATTTT. Protein product: CASSPASGTDTQYF.

In its sample, this clonotype was seen many times. The chain joins TRBV15 to TRBJ2-3, with D possibly being TRBD1 (6 bases). Germline assignment: CDR1 LNHNV and CDR2 YYDKDF (reference sequence). The V and J ends lost 2 bases and 5 bases respectively, with 14 bases between them. The CDR3 spans 15 residues. CDR3 DNA sequence: TGTGCCACCAGCAGATTTGGGTCGGGACAAGATACGCAGTATTTT. It translates to CATSRFGSGQDTQYF.

The chain uses TRBV12-3 or TRBV12-4 and TRBJ2-5, with TRBD2 identical over 14 bases. This CDR3 contains 16 residues. With 0 bases clipped from V and 4 bases from J, the junction kept 1 base outside the gene matches. The CDR3: CASSLAGTSGRETQYF. Written as DNA, the CDR3 is TGTGCCAGCAGTTTAGCGGGGACTAGCGGGAGAGAGACCCAGTACTTC.

This chain links TRBV19 with TRBJ1-1; D ambiguous. V shed 7 bases and J shed 0 bases, with 15 bases lying between them. The CDR3 spans 15 residues. Germline lookup yields CDR1 LNHDA and CDR2 SQIVND (reference sequence). CDR3 in amino acids: CASTSAPRVNTEAFF. The CDR3 DNA reads TGTGCCAGTACCTCGGCCCCGCGGGTGAACACTGAAGCTTTCTTT.

This clonotype has ten or more counts. The rearrangement uses TRBV11-2 and TRBJ2-1; TRBD1 aligns across 8 bases. The length of the CDR3 is 15 residues. Germline CDR1 is SGHAT and CDR2 is FQNNGV. Germline trimming cut 5 bases from V and 2 bases from J; bases unmatched to any gene: 5. The CDR3: CASSTRTGTYNEQFF. In DNA form, the CDR3 reads TGTGCCAGCAGCACCAGGACAGGGACCTACAATGAGCAGTTCTTC.

The J gene is TRBJ2-1, the V gene TRBV3-1; 8 nucleotides line up with TRBD1. Germline V gives CDR1 LGHDT, CDR2 YNNKEL (reference sequence). The CDR3 extends over 19 amino acids. V shed 1 base and J 2 bases; nucleotides not matched to a gene: 13. The CDR3 nucleotides read TGTGCCAGCAGCCAAGGGTTAATAGTCAGGGGGCAGACCTACAATGAGCAGTTCTTC. Protein product: CASSQGLIVRGQTYNEQFF.

This clonotype was seen a few times. The rearrangement links TRBV6-1 to TRBJ2-1, with 8 bases that match TRBD1. CDR1 is MNHNS, CDR2 SASEGT, per germline. CDR3 length: 12 amino acids. With 7 bases clipped from V and 12 bases from J, the junction kept 8 bases outside the gene matches. The CDR3 DNA reads as TGTGCCAGCACAAAGACAGGGGATGGGCAGTTCTTC. Translation gives CASTKTGDGQFF.